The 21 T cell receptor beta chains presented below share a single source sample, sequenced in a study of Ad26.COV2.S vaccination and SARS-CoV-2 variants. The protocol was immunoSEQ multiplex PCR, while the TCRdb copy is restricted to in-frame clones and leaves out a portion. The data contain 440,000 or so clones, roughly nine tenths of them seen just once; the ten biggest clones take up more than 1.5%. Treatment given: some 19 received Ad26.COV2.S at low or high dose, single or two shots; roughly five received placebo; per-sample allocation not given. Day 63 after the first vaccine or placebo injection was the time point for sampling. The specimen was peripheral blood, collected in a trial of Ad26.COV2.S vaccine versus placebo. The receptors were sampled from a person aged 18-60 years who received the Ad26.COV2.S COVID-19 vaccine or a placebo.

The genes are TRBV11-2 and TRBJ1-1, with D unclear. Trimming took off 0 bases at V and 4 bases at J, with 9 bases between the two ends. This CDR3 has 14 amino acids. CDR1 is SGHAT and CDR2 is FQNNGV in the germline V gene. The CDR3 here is CASSLDLWGTEAFF. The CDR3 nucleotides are TGTGCCAGCAGCTTAGATCTCTGGGGCACTGAAGCTTTCTTT.

CDR3 DNA: TGTGCCAGCAGTGAGCAGGGGGCGAGCACAGATACGCAGTATTTT. It codes for CASSEQGASTDTQYF. The chain employs TRBV2 and TRBJ2-3; 8 positions agree with TRBD1. J gave up 0 bases and V 3 bases, and 2 bases lay outside the gene matches. Germline CDR1 and CDR2: SNHLY and FYNNEI. The length of the CDR3 is 15 residues.

The CDR3 spells CASRPFQAGEQFF. The CDR3 DNA reads as TGTGCCAGTAGGCCTTTCCAAGCAGGGGAGCAGTTCTTC. J is TRBJ2-1 and V is TRBV19; TRBD1 might be the D (5 bases). Germline values: CDR1 LNHDA, CDR2 SQIVND (reference sequence). V lost 6 bases, J lost 10 bases, and 16 bases lay in between. The CDR3 runs 13 residues.

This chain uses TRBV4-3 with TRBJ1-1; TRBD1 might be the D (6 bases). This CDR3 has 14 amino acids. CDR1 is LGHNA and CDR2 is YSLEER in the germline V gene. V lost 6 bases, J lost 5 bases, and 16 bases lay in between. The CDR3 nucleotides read TGCGCCAGCAGTCAATTGGGGGCTGTAACTGAAGCTTTCTTT. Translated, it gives CASSQLGAVTEAFF.

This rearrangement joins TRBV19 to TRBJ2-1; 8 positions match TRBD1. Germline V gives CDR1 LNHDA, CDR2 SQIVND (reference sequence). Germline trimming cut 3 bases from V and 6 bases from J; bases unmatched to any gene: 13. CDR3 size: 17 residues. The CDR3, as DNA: TGTGCCAGTAGTATGGGGAGACCGACAGGGGCGCTCAATGAGCAGTTCTTC. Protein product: CASSMGRPTGALNEQFF. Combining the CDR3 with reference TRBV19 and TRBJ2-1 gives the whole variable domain DGGITQSPKYLFRKEGQNVTLSCEQNLNHDAMYWYRQDPGQGLRLIYYSQIVNDFQKGDIAEGYSVSREKKESFPLTVTSAQKNPTAFYLCASSMGRPTGALNEQFFGPGTRLTVL.

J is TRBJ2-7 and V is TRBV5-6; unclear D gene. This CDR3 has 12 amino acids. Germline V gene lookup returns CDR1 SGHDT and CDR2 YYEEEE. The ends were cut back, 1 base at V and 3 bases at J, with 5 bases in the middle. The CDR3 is CASSLYNYEQYF. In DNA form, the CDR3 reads TGTGCCAGCAGCTTGTATAACTACGAGCAGTACTTC. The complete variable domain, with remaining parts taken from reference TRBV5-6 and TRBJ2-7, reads DAGVTQSPTHLIKTRGQQVTLRCSPKSGHDTVSWYQQALGQGPQFIFQYYEEEERQRGNFPDRFSGHQFPNYSSELNVNALLLGDSALYLCASSLYNYEQYFGPGTRLTVT.

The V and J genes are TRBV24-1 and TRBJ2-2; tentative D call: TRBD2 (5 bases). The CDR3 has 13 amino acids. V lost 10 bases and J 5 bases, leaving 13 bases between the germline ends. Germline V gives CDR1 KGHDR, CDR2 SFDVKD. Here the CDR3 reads CATSERVTGELFF. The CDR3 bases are TGTGCCACTTCCGAGAGGGTAACCGGGGAGCTGTTTTTT.

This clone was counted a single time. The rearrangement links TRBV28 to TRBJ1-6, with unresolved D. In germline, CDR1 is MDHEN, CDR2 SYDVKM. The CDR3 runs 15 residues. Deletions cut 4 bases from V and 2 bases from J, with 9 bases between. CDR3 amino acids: CASSSPGTYNSPLHF. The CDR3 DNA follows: TGTGCCAGCAGTTCCCCAGGAACCTATAATTCACCCCTCCACTTT. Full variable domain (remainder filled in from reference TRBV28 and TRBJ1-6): DVKVTQSSRYLVKRTGEKVFLECVQDMDHENMFWYRQDPGLGLRLIYFSYDVKMKEKGDIPEGYSVSREKKERFSLILESASTNQTSMYLCASSSPGTYNSPLHFGNGTRLTVT.

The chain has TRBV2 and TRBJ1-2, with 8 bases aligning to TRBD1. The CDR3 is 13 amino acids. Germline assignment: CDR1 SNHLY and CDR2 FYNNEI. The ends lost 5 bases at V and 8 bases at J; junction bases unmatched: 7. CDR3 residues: CASSRQGPEGYTF. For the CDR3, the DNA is TGTGCCAGCAGTCGACAGGGGCCCGAGGGCTACACCTTC.

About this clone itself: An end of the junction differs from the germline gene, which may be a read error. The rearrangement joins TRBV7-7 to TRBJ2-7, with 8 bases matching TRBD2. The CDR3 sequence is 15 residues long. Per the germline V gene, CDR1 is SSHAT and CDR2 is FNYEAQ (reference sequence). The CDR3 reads CASSPGLALESEQYF. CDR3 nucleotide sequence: TGTGCTAGCAGCCCCGGACTAGCTCTGGAGTCAGAGCAGTACTTC. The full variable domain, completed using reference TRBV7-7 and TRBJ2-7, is GAGVSQSPRYKVTKRGQDVTLRCDPISSHATLYWYQQALGQGPEFLTYFNYEAQPDKSGLPSDRFSAERPEGSISTLTIQRTEQRDSAMYRCASSPGLALESEQYFGPGTRLTVT.

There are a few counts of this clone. DNA for the CDR3: TGTGCCAGCAGCTACGGACGCAGCTATGGCTACACCTTC. Encoded protein: CASSYGRSYGYTF. V gene TRBV14 combines with J gene TRBJ1-2; D unclear. Germline V gene lookup returns CDR1 SGHDN and CDR2 FVKESK. This CDR3 is 13 amino acids long. The V gene lost 5 bases and the J gene lost 4 bases, with 11 bases spanning the gap.

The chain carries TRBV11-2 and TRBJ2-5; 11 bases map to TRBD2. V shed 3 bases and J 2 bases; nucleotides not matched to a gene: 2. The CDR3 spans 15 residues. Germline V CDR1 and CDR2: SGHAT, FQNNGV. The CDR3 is CASSLLAGGQETQYF. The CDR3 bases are TGTGCCAGCAGCTTGCTAGCGGGGGGTCAAGAGACCCAGTACTTC.

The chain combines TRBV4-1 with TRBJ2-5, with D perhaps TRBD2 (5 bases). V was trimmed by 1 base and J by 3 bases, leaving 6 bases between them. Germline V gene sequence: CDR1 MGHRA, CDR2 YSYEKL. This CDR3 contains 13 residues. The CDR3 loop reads CASSQGTEETQYF. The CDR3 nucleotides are TGCGCCAGCAGCCAAGGGACTGAAGAGACCCAGTACTTC.

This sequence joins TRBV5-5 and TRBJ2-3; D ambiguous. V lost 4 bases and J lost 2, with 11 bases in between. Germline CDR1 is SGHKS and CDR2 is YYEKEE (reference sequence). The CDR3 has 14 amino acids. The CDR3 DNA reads TGTGCCAGCAGCCACGACGCCTACACAGATACGCAGTATTTT. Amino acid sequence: CASSHDAYTDTQYF.

The CDR3 here is CASSYAGGLYNEQFF. For the CDR3, the DNA is TGTGCCAGCAGTTACGCGGGGGGCCTCTACAATGAGCAGTTCTTC. The gene calls are TRBV6-5 and TRBJ2-1, with 8 bases identical to TRBD2. Trimming cost V 2 bases and J 3 bases; bases outside gene matches: 3. The CDR3 covers 15 residues. Germline V lookup: CDR1 MNHEY, CDR2 SVGAGI.

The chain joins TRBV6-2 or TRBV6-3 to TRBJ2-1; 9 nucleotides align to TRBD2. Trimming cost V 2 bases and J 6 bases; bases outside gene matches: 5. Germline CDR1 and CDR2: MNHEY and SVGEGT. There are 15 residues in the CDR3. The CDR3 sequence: CASSYGGRALNEQFF. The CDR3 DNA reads TGTGCCAGCAGTTACGGCGGGAGGGCCCTCAATGAGCAGTTCTTC.

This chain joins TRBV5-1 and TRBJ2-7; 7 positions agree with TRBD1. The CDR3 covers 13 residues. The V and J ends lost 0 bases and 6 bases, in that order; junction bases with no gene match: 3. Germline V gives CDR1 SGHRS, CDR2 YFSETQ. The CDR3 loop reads CASSLGDRVEQYF. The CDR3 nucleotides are TGCGCCAGCAGCTTGGGGGACAGAGTCGAGCAGTACTTC.

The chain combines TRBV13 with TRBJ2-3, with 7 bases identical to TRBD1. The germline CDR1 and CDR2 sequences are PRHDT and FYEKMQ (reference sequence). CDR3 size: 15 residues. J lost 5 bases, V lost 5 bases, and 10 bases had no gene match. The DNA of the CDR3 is TGTGCCAGCAGCCCGCAGGGGGAAAAGTTAGATACGCAGTATTTT. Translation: CASSPQGEKLDTQYF.

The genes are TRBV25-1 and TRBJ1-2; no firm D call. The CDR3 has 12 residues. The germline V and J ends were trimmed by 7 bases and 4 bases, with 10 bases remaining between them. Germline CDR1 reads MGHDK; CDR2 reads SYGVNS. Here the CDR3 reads CASTEDSYGYTF. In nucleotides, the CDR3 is TGTGCCAGCACCGAGGACTCCTATGGCTACACCTTC.

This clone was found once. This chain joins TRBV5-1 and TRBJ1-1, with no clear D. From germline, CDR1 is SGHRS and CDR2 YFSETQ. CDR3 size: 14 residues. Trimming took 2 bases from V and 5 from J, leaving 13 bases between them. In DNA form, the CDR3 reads TGCGCCAGCAGCTTTAGGTCGGGAGAAACTGAAGCTTTCTTT. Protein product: CASSFRSGETEAFF.

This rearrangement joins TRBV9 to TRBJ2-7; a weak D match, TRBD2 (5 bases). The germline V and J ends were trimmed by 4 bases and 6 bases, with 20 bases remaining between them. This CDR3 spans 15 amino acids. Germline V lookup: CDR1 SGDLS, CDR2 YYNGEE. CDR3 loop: CASSPSHFSSTEQYF. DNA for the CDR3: TGTGCCAGCAGCCCATCTCACTTTTCTAGCACCGAGCAGTACTTC.